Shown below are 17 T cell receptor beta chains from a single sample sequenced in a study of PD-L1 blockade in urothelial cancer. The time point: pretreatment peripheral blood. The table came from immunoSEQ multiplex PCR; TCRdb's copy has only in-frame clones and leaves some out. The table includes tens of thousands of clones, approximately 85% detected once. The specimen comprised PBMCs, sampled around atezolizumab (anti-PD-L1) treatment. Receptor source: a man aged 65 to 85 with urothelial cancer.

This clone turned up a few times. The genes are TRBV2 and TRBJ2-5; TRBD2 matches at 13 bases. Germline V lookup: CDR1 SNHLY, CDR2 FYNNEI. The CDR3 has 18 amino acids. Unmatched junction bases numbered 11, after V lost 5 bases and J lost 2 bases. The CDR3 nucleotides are TGTGCCAGCAGTCCCCGGACTAGCGGGAGTTTGTGGCAAGAGACCCAGTACTTC. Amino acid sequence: CASSPRTSGSLWQETQYF.

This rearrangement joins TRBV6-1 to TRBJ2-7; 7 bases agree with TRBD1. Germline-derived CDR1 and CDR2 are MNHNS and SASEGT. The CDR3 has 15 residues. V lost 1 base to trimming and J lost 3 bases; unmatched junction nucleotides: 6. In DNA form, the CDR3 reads TGTGCCAGCAGTGAAGGGGGACAGAGATTCTACGAGCAGTACTTC. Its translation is CASSEGGQRFYEQYF.

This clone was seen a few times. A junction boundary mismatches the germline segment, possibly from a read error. The CDR3 protein is CASSLERDYEQYF. DNA for the CDR3: TGTGCCAGCAGCCTAGAGAGGGATTACGAGCAGTACTTC. J is TRBJ2-7 and V is TRBV11-3, with a possible D match to TRBD2 (5 bases). Per the germline V gene, CDR1 is SGHNT and CDR2 is YENEEA. The CDR3 loop spans 13 amino acids.

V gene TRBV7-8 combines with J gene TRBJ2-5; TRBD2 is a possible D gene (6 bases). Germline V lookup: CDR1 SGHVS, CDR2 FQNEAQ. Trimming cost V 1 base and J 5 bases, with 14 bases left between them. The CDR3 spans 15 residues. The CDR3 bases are TGTGCCAGCAGCTTAGTGGTGGTCCGGGGGGAGACCCAGTACTTC. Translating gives CASSLVVVRGETQYF. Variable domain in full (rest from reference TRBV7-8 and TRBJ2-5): GAGVSQSPRYKVAKRGQDVALRCDPISGHVSLFWYQQALGQGPEFLTYFQNEAQLDKSGLPSDRFFAERPEGSVSTLKIQRTQQEDSAVYLCASSLVVVRGETQYFGPGTRLLVL.

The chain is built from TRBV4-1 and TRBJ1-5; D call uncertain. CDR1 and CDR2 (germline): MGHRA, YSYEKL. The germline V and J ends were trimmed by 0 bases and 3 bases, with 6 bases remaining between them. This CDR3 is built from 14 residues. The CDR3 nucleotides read TGCGCCAGCAGCCAAGACGGGTTCAATCAGCCCCAGCATTTT. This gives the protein CASSQDGFNQPQHF.

The CDR3 DNA reads TGTGCCAGCTCACCTGGACTAGCGGGAGAGGGGCTGTTTTTT. Protein product: CASSPGLAGEGLFF. The chain uses TRBV18 and TRBJ2-2, with TRBD2 matching over 13 bases. V was clipped by 3 bases and J by 13 bases; unmatched bases: 5. The CDR3 totals 14 residues. The V gene's germline CDR1 is KGHSH and CDR2 LQKENI.

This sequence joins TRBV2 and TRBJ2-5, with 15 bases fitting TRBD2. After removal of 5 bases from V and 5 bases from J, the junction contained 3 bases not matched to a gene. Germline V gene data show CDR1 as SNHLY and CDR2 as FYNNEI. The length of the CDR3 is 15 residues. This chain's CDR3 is CASSPGLAGGETQYF. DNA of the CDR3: TGTGCCAGCAGTCCCGGACTAGCGGGAGGGGAGACCCAGTACTTC.

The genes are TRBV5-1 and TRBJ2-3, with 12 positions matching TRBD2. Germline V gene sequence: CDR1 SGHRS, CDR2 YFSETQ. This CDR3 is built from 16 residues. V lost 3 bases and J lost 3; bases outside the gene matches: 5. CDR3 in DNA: TGCGCCAGCAGCTGGACTAGCGGGACGGGGACAGATACGCAGTATTTT. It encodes CASSWTSGTGTDTQYF.

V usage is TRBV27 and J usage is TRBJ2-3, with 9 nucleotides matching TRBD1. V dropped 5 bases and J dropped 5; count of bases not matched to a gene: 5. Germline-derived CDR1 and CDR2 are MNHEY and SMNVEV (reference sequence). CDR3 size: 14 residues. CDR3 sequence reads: CASSVQGAGDTQYF. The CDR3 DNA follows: TGTGCCAGCAGTGTACAGGGGGCAGGAGATACGCAGTATTTT.

The CDR3 DNA reads TGCGCCAGCAGCCGAGCTCAAGAGACCCAGTACTTC. Translating gives CASSRAQETQYF. V and J are TRBV5-1 and TRBJ2-5; D is undetermined. The germline V gene encodes CDR1 SGHRS and CDR2 YFSETQ. This CDR3 spans 12 amino acids. The V and J ends lost 4 bases and 2 bases respectively, with 6 bases between them. The whole variable domain, filled in from reference TRBV5-1 and TRBJ2-5, reads KAGVTQTPRYLIKTRGQQVTLSCSPISGHRSVSWYQQTPGQGLQFLFEYFSETQRNKGNFPGRFSGRQFSNSRSEMNVSTLELGDSALYLCASSRAQETQYFGPGTRLLVL.

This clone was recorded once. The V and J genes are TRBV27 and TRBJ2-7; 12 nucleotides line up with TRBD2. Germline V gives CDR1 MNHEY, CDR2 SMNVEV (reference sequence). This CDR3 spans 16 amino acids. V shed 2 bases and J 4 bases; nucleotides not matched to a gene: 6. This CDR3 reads CASSLSSLAGGYEQYF. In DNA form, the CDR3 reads TGTGCCAGCAGTTTAAGCTCACTAGCGGGAGGTTACGAGCAGTACTTC.

For the CDR3, the DNA is TGCGCCAGCAGCATCAGCGGGCCCTACAATGAGCAGTTCTTC. Protein: CASSISGPYNEQFF. The chain links TRBV5-1 to TRBJ2-1; D perhaps matches TRBD2 (6 bases). CDR1 is SGHRS, CDR2 YFSETQ, per germline. The germline V and J ends were trimmed by 4 bases and 2 bases, with 10 bases remaining between them. The CDR3 consists of 14 residues.

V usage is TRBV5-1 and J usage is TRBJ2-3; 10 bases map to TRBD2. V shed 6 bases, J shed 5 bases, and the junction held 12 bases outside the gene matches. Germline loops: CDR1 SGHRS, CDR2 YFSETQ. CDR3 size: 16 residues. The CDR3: CASTKSGTSAEDTQYF. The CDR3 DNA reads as TGCGCCAGCACCAAGAGCGGGACTAGCGCGGAAGATACGCAGTATTTT.

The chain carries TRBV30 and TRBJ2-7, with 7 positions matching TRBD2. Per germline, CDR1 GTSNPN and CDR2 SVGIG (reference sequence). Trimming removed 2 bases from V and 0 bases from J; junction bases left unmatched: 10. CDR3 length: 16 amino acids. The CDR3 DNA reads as TGTGCCTGGAGTAAGGCTAGCGGTTTAAGCTCCTACGAGCAGTACTTC. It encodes CAWSKASGLSSYEQYF. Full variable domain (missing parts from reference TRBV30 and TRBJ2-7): SQTIHQWPATLVQPVGSPLSLECTVEGTSNPNLYWYRQAAGRGLQLLFYSVGIGQISSEVPQNLSASRPQDRQFILSSKKLLLSDSGFYLCAWSKASGLSSYEQYFGPGTRLTVT.

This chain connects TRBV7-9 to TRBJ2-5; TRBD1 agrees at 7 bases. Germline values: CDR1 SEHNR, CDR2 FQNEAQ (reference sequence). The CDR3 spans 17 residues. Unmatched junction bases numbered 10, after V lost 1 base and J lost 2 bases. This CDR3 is CASSLGDDRALQETQYF. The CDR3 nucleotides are TGTGCCAGCAGCTTAGGGGATGACAGGGCACTACAAGAGACCCAGTACTTC.

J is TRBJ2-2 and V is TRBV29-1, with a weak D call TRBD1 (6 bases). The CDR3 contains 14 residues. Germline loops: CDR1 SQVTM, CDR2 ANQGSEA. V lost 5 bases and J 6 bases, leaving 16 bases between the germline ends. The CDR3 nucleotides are TGCAGCGTTCTCAGGGGCTCGGGGCCCGGGGAGCTGTTTTTT. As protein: CSVLRGSGPGELFF.

The CDR3 region is CASSEGQGLNYGYTF. The CDR3 DNA reads TGTGCCAGCAGTGAAGGTCAGGGCCTTAACTATGGCTACACCTTC. This sequence joins TRBV2 and TRBJ1-2, with D perhaps matching TRBD1 (5 bases). CDR1 and CDR2 from the germline V gene are SNHLY and FYNNEI. The CDR3 contains 15 residues. The V gene lost 1 base and the J gene lost 1 base, with 10 bases spanning the gap.